This T cell receptor (beta chain) originates from a study of CD8+ T cells in alopecia areata. This clone is deemed large. Antigen unknown. RNA was extracted and reverse transcribed into cDNA as the sequencing template. Clones were sequenced by immunoSEQ multiplex PCR, and TCRdb holds only the in-frame ones, with some missing. The table has roughly 150,000 clones, around 62% seen once; the top ten hold 36%. PBMCs provided sorted CD4+ and CD8+ T cells. Study observations and caveats: Higher clonality and more expanded CD8+ clones appeared in lesional than normal scalp.

The sample taken for sequencing was CD8+ T cells sorted from blood. This receptor was taken from a human donor in good health.

For the CDR3, the DNA is TGTGTCACCGAGGAGTTGAACACCGGGGAGCTGTTTTTT. It specifies CVTEELNTGELFF. The chain is built from TRBV6-5 and TRBJ2-2; no firm D call. Germline CDR1 reads MNHEY; CDR2 reads SVGAGI. The CDR3 has 13 amino acids.